These 4 T cell receptor beta chains came from one sample sequenced in a study of blood T cells in healthy people across ages (dated by TCRdb to between 2014 and 2017). The method behind the library was 5' RACE. The data were produced on an Illumina HiSeq 2500. A second roughly 6 to 12 cycle PCR used a sample-barcoded 5' primer and a J-beta primer mix. The public reads were quality trimmed at Q25 with fastp and then assembled into clones with MiXCR by TCRdb, keeping productive beta chains. Entries are consolidated by CDR3 protein sequence, retaining the most common genes and DNA. The sample table records 1.5 million to 2 million distinct CDR3 sequences; 28% of these occur just once. Clones ranked in the top ten supply 7% to 9% of the sample. Sequenced: blood. The source of these receptors is a woman aged 25-40 years in good health.

This clonotype appeared a few times. The CDR3 bases are TGCGCCAGCAGCTCCGGGACAGGGGTCGAAGCTTTCTTT. It specifies CASSSGTGVEAFF. The chain uses TRBV5-1 and TRBJ1-1; 10 bases are shared with TRBD1. The CDR3 is 13 amino acids. The V segment lost 3 bases and the J segment 8 bases; nucleotides outside the gene matches: 4. Germline CDR1 reads SGHRS; CDR2 reads YFSETQ. Drawing the rest from reference TRBV5-1 and TRBJ1-1, the complete variable domain is KAGVTQTPRYLIKTRGQQVTLSCSPISGHRSVSWYQQTPGQGLQFLFEYFSETQRNKGNFPGRFSGRQFSNSRSEMNVSTLELGDSALYLCASSSGTGVEAFFGQGTRLTVV.

As for this clonotype: It is likely a read error, because the conserved phenylalanine at the end of the CDR3 is missing. The genes are TRBV19 and TRBJ2-4; D is unclear. The CDR3 contains 11 residues. Looked up from germline, CDR1 is LNHDA and CDR2 is SQIVND (reference sequence). V was trimmed by 5 bases and J by 6 bases, leaving 5 bases between them. CDR3 residues: CASSLGNIQYV. The CDR3 DNA is TGTGCCAGTAGTCTTGGAAACATTCAGTACGTC.

As DNA, the CDR3 is TGCAGCGTTGGGGAGGGACTAGCCAGAGGAGATACGCAGTATTTT. This codes for CSVGEGLARGDTQYF. The V call is TRBV29-1, the J call TRBJ2-3; 9 nucleotides match TRBD2. Germline V gene data show CDR1 as SQVTM and CDR2 as ANQGSEA. The CDR3 totals 15 residues. The V and J ends lost 4 bases and 5 bases, in that order; junction bases with no gene match: 10.

The V gene is TRBV5-1, the J gene TRBJ2-3; 10 bases are shared with TRBD1. The CDR3 consists of 17 residues. CDR1 and CDR2 from the germline V gene are SGHRS and YFSETQ. The V and J ends lost 0 bases and 6 bases, in that order; junction bases with no gene match: 10. CDR3 protein: CASSLGPGTGVVDTQYF. CDR3 sequence (DNA): TGCGCCAGCAGCTTGGGCCCCGGGACAGGGGTTGTGGATACGCAGTATTTT.